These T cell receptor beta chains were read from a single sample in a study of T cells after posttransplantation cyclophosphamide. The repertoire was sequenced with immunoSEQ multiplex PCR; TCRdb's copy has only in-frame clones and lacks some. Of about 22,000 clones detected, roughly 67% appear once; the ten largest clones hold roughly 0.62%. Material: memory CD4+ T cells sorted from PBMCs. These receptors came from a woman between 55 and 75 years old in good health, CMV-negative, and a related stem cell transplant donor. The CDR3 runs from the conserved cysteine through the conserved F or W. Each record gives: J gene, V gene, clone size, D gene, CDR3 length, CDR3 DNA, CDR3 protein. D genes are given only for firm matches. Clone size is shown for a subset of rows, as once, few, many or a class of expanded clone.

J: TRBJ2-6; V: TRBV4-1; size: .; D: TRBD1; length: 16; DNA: TGCGCCAGCAGCCAAAGTCAAGGACAGGGGGCTGGAGTCCTGACTTTC; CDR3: CASSQSQGQGAGVLTF
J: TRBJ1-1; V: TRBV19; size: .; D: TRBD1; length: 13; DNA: TGTGCCAGTAGTATGCGGACAGGGGGTGAAGCTTTCTTT; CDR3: CASSMRTGGEAFF
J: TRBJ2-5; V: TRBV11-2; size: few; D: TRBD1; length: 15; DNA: TGTGCCAGCAGCCCGGGGACAGGGGGGCAAGAGACCCAGTACTTC; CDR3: CASSPGTGGQETQYF
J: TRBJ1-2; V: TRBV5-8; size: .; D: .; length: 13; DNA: TGTGCCAGCAGCCGCGGGCCTCGGGATAGCTACACCTTC; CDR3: CASSRGPRDSYTF
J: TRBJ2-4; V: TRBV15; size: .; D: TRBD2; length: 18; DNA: TGTGCCACCAGCAGTCTATCCTCGGGGGGATATTCCAAAAACATTCAGTACTTC; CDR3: CATSSLSSGGYSKNIQYF
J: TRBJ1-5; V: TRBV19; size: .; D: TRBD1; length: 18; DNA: TGTGCCACCAGGGGGGCAGGGGAAGGCGTAATTAGCAATCAGCCCCAGCATTTT; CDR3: CATRGAGEGVISNQPQHF
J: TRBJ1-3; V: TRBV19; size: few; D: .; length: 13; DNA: TGTGCCAGTAGGCTCAGCTCTGGAAACACCATATATTTT; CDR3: CASRLSSGNTIYF
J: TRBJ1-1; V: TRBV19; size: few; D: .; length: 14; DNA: TGTGCCAGTAGACTACAGGGAGCGAACACTGAAGCTTTCTTT; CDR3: CASRLQGANTEAFF
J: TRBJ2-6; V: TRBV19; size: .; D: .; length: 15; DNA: TGTGCCAGTAGTACACAGGGATCCGGGGCCAACGTCCTGACTTTC; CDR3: CASSTQGSGANVLTF
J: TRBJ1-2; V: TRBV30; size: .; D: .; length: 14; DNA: TGTGCCTGGAGTGTACCCCCAGCGAACTATGGCTACACCTTC; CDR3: CAWSVPPANYGYTF
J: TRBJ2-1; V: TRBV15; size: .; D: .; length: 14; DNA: TGTGCCACCAGCAGGGGTCTAGCACTCAATGAGCAGTTCTTC; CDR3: CATSRGLALNEQFF
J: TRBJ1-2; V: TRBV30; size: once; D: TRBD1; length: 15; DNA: TGTGCCTGGAGTCCTCCCGACAGGGGCAACTATGGCTACACCTTC; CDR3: CAWSPPDRGNYGYTF
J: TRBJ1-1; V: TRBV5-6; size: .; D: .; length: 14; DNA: TGTGCCAGCAGCTTGGATGGAGTGAACACTGAAGCTTTCTTT; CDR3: CASSLDGVNTEAFF
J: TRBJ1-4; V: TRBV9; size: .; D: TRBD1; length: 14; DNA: TGTGCCAGCAGCGACGACAGGGGGGGTGAAAAACTGTTTTTT; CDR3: CASSDDRGGEKLFF
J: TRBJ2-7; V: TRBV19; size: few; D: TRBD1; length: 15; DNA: TGTGCCAGTAGTATAACCGGGACAGGGCCATCCGAGCAGTACTTC; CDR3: CASSITGTGPSEQYF
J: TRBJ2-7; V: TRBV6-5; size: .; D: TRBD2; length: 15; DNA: TGTGCCAGCAGTTCCCCATCGGGGGGTGCCTTGGAGCAGTACTTC; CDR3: CASSSPSGGALEQYF
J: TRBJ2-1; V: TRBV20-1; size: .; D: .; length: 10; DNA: TGCAGTGCTAGGGAGAGCGAGCAGTTCTTC; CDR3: CSARESEQFF
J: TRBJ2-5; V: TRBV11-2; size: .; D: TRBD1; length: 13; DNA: TGTGCCAGCAGCTGGGGACAGGGTGGGGAGCAGTACTTC; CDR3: CASSWGQGGEQYF
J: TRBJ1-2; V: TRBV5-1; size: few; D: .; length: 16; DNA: TGCGCCAGCAGCTTAAGCGTGTCGAGACAGAACTATGGCTACACCTTC; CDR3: CASSLSVSRQNYGYTF
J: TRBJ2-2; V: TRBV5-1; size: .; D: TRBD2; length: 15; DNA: TGCGCCAGCAGTGGGACTAGCGGATACACCGGGGAGCTGTTTTTT; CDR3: CASSGTSGYTGELFF
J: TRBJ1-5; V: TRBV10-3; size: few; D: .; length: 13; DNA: TGTGCCATCAGTGGGGGAGGGGACCAGCCCCAGCATTTT; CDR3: CAISGGGDQPQHF
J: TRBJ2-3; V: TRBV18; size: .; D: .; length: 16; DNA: TGTGCCAGCTCACCACTGCAGACAGGAAGCACAGATACGCAGTATTTT; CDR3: CASSPLQTGSTDTQYF
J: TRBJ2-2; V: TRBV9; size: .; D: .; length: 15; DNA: TGTGCCAGCAGCGTAGATATACATCTCACCGGGGAGCTGTTTTTT; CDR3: CASSVDIHLTGELFF
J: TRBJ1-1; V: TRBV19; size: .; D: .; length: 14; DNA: TGTGCCAGTAGCGACTCCCAGGGAGGGACTGAAGCTTTCTTT; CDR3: CASSDSQGGTEAFF
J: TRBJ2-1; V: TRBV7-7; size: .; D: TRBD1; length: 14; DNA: TGTGCCAGCACGTCCGGGACAGGGGCCGGTGAGCAGTTCTTC; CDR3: CASTSGTGAGEQFF
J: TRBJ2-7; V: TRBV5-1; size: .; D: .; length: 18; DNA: TGCGCCAGCAGGGAGGGGGACAGCTTGGGGGTTACCCTCTACGAGCAGTACTTC; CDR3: CASREGDSLGVTLYEQYF
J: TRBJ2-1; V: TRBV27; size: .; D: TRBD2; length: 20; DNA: TGTGCCAGCAGTTTACGTCCCCGGGGTGGGACTAGCAGAGGTTACAATGAGCAGTTCTTC; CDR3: CASSLRPRGGTSRGYNEQFF
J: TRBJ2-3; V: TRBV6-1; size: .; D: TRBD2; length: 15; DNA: TGTGCCAGCACCGGGCTAGCGGGGCGTCCCGATACGCAGTATTTT; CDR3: CASTGLAGRPDTQYF
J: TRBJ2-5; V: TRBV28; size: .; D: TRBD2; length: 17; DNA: TGTGCCAGCAGTAGGGCGGGTATGCGGGGGAGGGAAGAGACCCAGTACTTC; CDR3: CASSRAGMRGREETQYF
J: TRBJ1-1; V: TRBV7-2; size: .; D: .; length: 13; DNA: TGTGCCAGCAGCCGAAACGGGGGAACTGAAGCTTTCTTT; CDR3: CASSRNGGTEAFF
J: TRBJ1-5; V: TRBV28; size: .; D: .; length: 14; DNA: TGTGCCAGCAGTAGAGGGGGGGGGAATCAGCCCCAGCATTTT; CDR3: CASSRGGGNQPQHF
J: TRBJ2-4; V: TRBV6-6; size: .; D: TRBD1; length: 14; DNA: TGTGCCAGCAGTGGACAGGGGACCAAAAACATTCAGTACTTC; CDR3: CASSGQGTKNIQYF
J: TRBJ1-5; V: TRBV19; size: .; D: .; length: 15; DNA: TGTGCCAGTAGAACAAAAGGACAGAACCATCAGCCCCAGCATTTT; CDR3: CASRTKGQNHQPQHF
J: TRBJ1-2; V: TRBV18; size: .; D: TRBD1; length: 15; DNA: TGTGCCAGCTCACCACCACAGGGGATATCCTATGGCTACACCTTC; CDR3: CASSPPQGISYGYTF
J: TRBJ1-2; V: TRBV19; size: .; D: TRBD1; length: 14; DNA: TGTGCCAGTAGTACGATTCAGGGGGGTTATGGCTACACCTTC; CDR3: CASSTIQGGYGYTF
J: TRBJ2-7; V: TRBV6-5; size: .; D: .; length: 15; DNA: TGTGCCAGCACTGGGAGCGGGCCCAGTTCGTACGAGCAGTACTTC; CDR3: CASTGSGPSSYEQYF
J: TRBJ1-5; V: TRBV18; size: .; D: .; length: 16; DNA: TGTGCCAGCTCACCATCCCCCCCCTCCGGCAATCAGCCCCAGCATTTT; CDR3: CASSPSPPSGNQPQHF
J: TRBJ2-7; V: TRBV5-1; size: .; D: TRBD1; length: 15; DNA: TGCGCCAGCAGCTTGGAAGGACAGGGGCCCTACGAGCAGTACTTC; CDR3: CASSLEGQGPYEQYF
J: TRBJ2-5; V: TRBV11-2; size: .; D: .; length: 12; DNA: TGTGCCAGCAGCCGTAATTCAGAGACCCAGTACTTC; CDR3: CASSRNSETQYF
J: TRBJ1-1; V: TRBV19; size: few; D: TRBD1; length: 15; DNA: TGTGCCAGTAGTATCGGACAGGTTGTGAACACTGAAGCTTTCTTT; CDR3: CASSIGQVVNTEAFF
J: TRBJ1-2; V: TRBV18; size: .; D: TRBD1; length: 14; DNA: TGTGCCAGCTCCCCGCGGACAGGGGTCAGTGGCTACACCTTC; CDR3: CASSPRTGVSGYTF
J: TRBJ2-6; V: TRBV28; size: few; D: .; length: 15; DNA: TGTGCCAGCAGACCAGGGTTCTCTGGGGCCAACGTCCTGACTTTC; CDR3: CASRPGFSGANVLTF
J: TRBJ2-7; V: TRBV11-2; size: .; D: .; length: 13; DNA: TGTGCCAGCAGCGTCAGGGGCCTGGGGGAGCAGTACTTC; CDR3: CASSVRGLGEQYF
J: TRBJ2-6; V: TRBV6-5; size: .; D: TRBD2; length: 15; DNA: TGTGCCAGCATCCCGGGGAGGGCTGGGGCCAACGTCCTGACTTTC; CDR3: CASIPGRAGANVLTF
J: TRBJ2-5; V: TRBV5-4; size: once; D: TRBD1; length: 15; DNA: TGTGCCAGCAGTTCCGGGACAGGCGTTCAAGAGACCCAGTACTTC; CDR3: CASSSGTGVQETQYF
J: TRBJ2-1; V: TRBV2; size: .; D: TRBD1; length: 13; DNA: TGTGCCAGCAGCGGGACAGGGGGTAATGAGCAGTTCTTC; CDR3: CASSGTGGNEQFF
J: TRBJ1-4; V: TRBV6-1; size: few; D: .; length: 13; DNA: TGTGCCGGAAAGCGGACGTCTAATGAAAAACTGTTTTTT; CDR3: CAGKRTSNEKLFF